One sample yielded the 16 T cell receptor beta chains listed below, sequenced in a study of shared clonotypes between healthy human individuals (TCRdb year 2020). Library construction relied on the immunoSEQ multiplex PCR assay. TCRdb obtained this table from immuneACCESS and retained in-frame rearrangements with V and J assigned. These tables miss some clones; where compared with another copy, unresolved V genes account for less than half of the shortfall, and the remainder is unexplained. Across this sample there are fewer than 550,000 clones, with about three quarters seen only once. The ten biggest clones cover roughly an eighth of the sample. The sample was PBMCs. Receptor source: a woman aged 40 to 50 in good health. Some clones in this sample may be carry-over from other donors' samples.

This clone came up many times. Here the CDR3 reads CASSLAWGGSPLHF. The CDR3 DNA sequence: TGTGCCAGCAGCTTAGCTTGGGGAGGTTCACCCCTCCACTTT. This chain uses TRBV11-2 with TRBJ1-6; D unclear. The CDR3 has 14 amino acids. Germline CDR1 is SGHAT and CDR2 is FQNNGV. V lost 1 base and J 9 bases, leaving 10 bases between the germline ends.

The rearrangement joins TRBV5-4 to TRBJ2-3, with 9 bases that match TRBD2. This CDR3 region has 15 residues. J lost 0 bases, V lost 3 bases, and 2 bases had no gene match. Germline V gene lookup returns CDR1 SGHNT and CDR2 YYREEE (reference sequence). The CDR3 reads CASSSGTSSTDTQYF. CDR3 bases: TGTGCCAGCAGCTCCGGGACTAGCAGCACAGATACGCAGTATTTT.

This clone appeared once. This sequence joins TRBV28 and TRBJ2-2; 10 positions match TRBD2. V shed 2 bases, J shed 7 bases, and the junction held 7 bases outside the gene matches. Germline lookup yields CDR1 MDHEN and CDR2 SYDVKM. The CDR3 is made up of 16 amino acids. CDR3 loop: CASSLSLAGEGGELFF. The CDR3 bases are TGTGCCAGCAGTTTAAGCCTAGCGGGAGAGGGCGGGGAGCTGTTTTTT.

The CDR3: CASSRKGATNNEQFF. The CDR3 DNA is TGTGCCAGCAGCCGGAAGGGGGCTACCAACAATGAGCAGTTCTTC. V usage is TRBV7-3 and J usage is TRBJ2-1, with 7 bases matching TRBD1. CDR1 is SGHTA and CDR2 is FQGTGA in the germline V gene. V was pared by 5 bases and J by 5 bases, with 9 bases of the junction left unmatched. This CDR3 has 15 amino acids.

The chain combines TRBV6-4 with TRBJ2-2; D perhaps matches TRBD2 (5 bases). V was pared by 3 bases and J by 6 bases, with 5 bases between. This CDR3 has 12 residues. CDR1 and CDR2 from the germline V gene are MRHNA and SNTAGT. The CDR3 protein is CASSEGAGELFF. The CDR3 nucleotides read TGTGCCAGCAGTGAGGGAGCCGGGGAGCTGTTTTTT.

The rearrangement joins TRBV29-1 to TRBJ1-3; 7 nucleotides align to TRBD1. Germline V gives CDR1 SQVTM, CDR2 ANQGSEA. Trimming removed 4 bases from V and 0 bases from J; junction bases left unmatched: 3. The CDR3 is 14 residues long. In DNA form, the CDR3 reads TGCAGCGTTGTGGGGACAGTCTCTGGAAACACCATATATTTT. Translated, it gives CSVVGTVSGNTIYF.

In DNA, the CDR3 is TGTGCCTGGAGTGTTAGTCTAGCGGGGTGGGGGCAGTACTTC. Translating it yields CAWSVSLAGWGQYF. The rearrangement uses TRBV30 and TRBJ2-7; 9 nucleotides agree with TRBD2. Germline V lookup: CDR1 GTSNPN, CDR2 SVGIG (reference sequence). Unmatched junction bases numbered 9, after V lost 0 bases and J lost 9 bases. The CDR3 is 14 amino acids. Looking up the rest from reference TRBV30 and TRBJ2-7 gives the full variable domain: SQTIHQWPATLVQPVGSPLSLECTVEGTSNPNLYWYRQAAGRGLQLLFYSVGIGQISSEVPQNLSASRPQDRQFILSSKKLLLSDSGFYLCAWSVSLAGWGQYFGPGTRLTVT.

The chain joins TRBV6-6 to TRBJ1-1, with D possibly being TRBD1 (6 bases). Trimming cost V 6 bases and J 5 bases, with 10 bases left between them. The CDR3 runs 12 residues. Per the germline V gene, CDR1 is MNHNY and CDR2 is SVGAGI (reference sequence). The CDR3 here is CASRLQGTEAFF. In DNA form, the CDR3 reads TGTGCCAGCAGACTACAGGGAACTGAAGCTTTCTTT.

The rearrangement uses TRBV28 and TRBJ2-2, with TRBD2 matching over 11 bases. The junction had 4 bases not matched to a gene; V was cut back by 5 bases and J by 5 bases. The CDR3 spans 15 residues. The germline V gene encodes CDR1 MDHEN and CDR2 SYDVKM. The CDR3 DNA follows: TGTGCCAGCAGTACCGGGACTAGCGGTACCGGGGAGCTGTTTTTT. Amino acids: CASSTGTSGTGELFF. The full variable domain, completed using reference TRBV28 and TRBJ2-2, is DVKVTQSSRYLVKRTGEKVFLECVQDMDHENMFWYRQDPGLGLRLIYFSYDVKMKEKGDIPEGYSVSREKKERFSLILESASTNQTSMYLCASSTGTSGTGELFFGEGSRLTVL.

This clone was observed a few times. This chain connects TRBV9 to TRBJ1-4, with D possibly TRBD1 on 5 matching bases. Germline V lookup: CDR1 SGDLS, CDR2 YYNGEE. The CDR3 spans 14 residues. V was trimmed by 2 bases and J by 5 bases, leaving 10 bases between them. Here the CDR3 reads CASSVRGDNEKLFF. CDR3 nucleotides: TGTGCCAGCAGCGTCCGGGGCGACAATGAAAAACTGTTTTTT.

This chain joins TRBV4-2 and TRBJ2-1; tentatively, D is TRBD2 (5 bases). This CDR3 contains 16 residues. Trimming stripped 0 bases from V and 3 bases from J, with 12 bases between. CDR1 LGHNA and CDR2 YNFKEQ come from the germline V gene. The CDR3 here is CASSQEVWEFYNEQFF. The CDR3 DNA sequence: TGTGCCAGCAGCCAAGAGGTGTGGGAGTTCTACAATGAGCAGTTCTTC.

This sequence joins TRBV29-1 and TRBJ2-2; 7 bases match TRBD2. V shed 6 bases and J 5 bases; nucleotides not matched to a gene: 0. The CDR3 is 11 amino acids. Germline lookup yields CDR1 SQVTM and CDR2 ANQGSEA. In DNA, the CDR3 is TGCAGCGTAGCGGGAACCGGGGAGCTGTTTTTT. Translated: CSVAGTGELFF.

The gene calls are TRBV6-1 and TRBJ2-1; 7 bases are shared with TRBD2. This CDR3 comprises 14 residues. Looked up from germline, CDR1 is MNHNS and CDR2 is SASEGT. Trimming removed 2 bases from V and 9 bases from J; junction bases left unmatched: 7. As DNA, the CDR3 is TGTGCCAGCAGTGAAAGGTGGGGGGGAGGTGAGCAGTTCTTC. Its translation is CASSERWGGGEQFF.

This clone appeared many times. The rearrangement uses TRBV5-6 and TRBJ1-2; the D gene is possibly TRBD1 (6 bases). The germline V gene encodes CDR1 SGHDT and CDR2 YYEEEE. The CDR3 totals 13 residues. With 4 bases removed from V and 9 bases from J, the gap between germline ends came to 16 bases. DNA of the CDR3: TGTGCCAGCAGCCCCGGACAGTATGCTCGCTACACCTTC. Protein sequence: CASSPGQYARYTF.

This clone was seen a handful of times. The V gene is TRBV19, the J gene TRBJ2-7; no clear D gene. Per the germline V gene, CDR1 is LNHDA and CDR2 is SQIVND (reference sequence). There are 13 residues in the CDR3. V dropped 5 bases and J dropped 6 bases, with 14 bases sitting between them. In nucleotides, the CDR3 is TGTGCCAGTAGTGCCGGCCGGGCAAGCGAGCAGTACTTC. The encoded protein is CASSAGRASEQYF. The variable domain in full, completed from reference TRBV19 and TRBJ2-7, reads DGGITQSPKYLFRKEGQNVTLSCEQNLNHDAMYWYRQDPGQGLRLIYYSQIVNDFQKGDIAEGYSVSREKKESFPLTVTSAQKNPTAFYLCASSAGRASEQYFGPGTRLTVT.

CDR3 amino acids: CASSQGRNEQFF. The DNA for the CDR3 is TGTGCCAGCAGCCAAGGCCGGAATGAGCAGTTCTTC. This chain connects TRBV7-9 to TRBJ2-1; D is uncertain. The germline CDR1 and CDR2 sequences are SEHNR and FQNEAQ (reference sequence). The V and J ends lost 5 bases and 7 bases respectively, with 9 bases between them. The CDR3 is made up of 12 amino acids.